Presented here are 21 T cell receptor beta chains from one specimen sequenced in a study of control samples from healthy donors and cancer patients. Profiled with immunoSEQ multiplex PCR; TCRdb holds only in-frame clones, not every one. This table has around 100,000 clones, roughly 84% appearing once. The sequenced sample was blood. The receptors here all came from a woman between 50 and 59 years old in good health.

In nucleotides, the CDR3 is TGTGCCAGCAGCCCCTCAGAGACCCTAGCCAAAAACATTCAGTACTTC. It specifies CASSPSETLAKNIQYF. The chain has TRBV7-2 and TRBJ2-4; D is uncertain. The CDR3 runs to 16 residues. Germline lookup yields CDR1 SGHTA and CDR2 FQGNSA. Trimming took off 5 bases at V and 0 bases at J, with 14 bases between the two ends.

There are a few counts of this clone. This chain links TRBV3-1 (or the pseudogene TRBV3-2) with TRBJ2-7, with D maybe TRBD2 (5 bases). Germline V gene data show CDR1 as LGHDT and CDR2 as YNNKEL (reference sequence). V gave up 4 bases and J gave up 0 bases, with 10 bases separating them. The CDR3 runs 14 residues. CDR3 sequence (DNA): TGTGCCAGCAGCCGCCGAGGGAGCTCCTACGAGCAGTACGTC. Its protein is CASSRRGSSYEQYV.

The chain is built from TRBV7-9 and TRBJ2-1; D unresolved. In germline, CDR1 is SEHNR, CDR2 FQNEAQ (reference sequence). The CDR3 extends over 16 amino acids. V lost 4 bases and J lost 0, with 13 bases in between. The CDR3: CASSYSETGSYNEQFF. CDR3 coding DNA: TGTGCCAGCAGCTACAGCGAAACGGGCTCCTACAATGAGCAGTTCTTC.

The V gene is TRBV4-1, the J gene TRBJ2-1; D possibly corresponds to TRBD2 (6 bases). The germline V and J ends were trimmed by 3 bases and 9 bases, with 9 bases remaining between them. There are 12 residues in the CDR3. Per germline, CDR1 MGHRA and CDR2 YSYEKL. The CDR3 coding sequence is TGCGCCAGCAGCCAGCTGGGGGGTGAGCAGTTCTTC. Amino acids: CASSQLGGEQFF.

This sequence joins TRBV30 and TRBJ2-7; 9 bases agree with TRBD1. The CDR3 is 13 amino acids. CDR1 and CDR2 from the germline V gene are GTSNPN and SVGIG (reference sequence). The junction had 8 bases not matched to a gene; V was cut back by 7 bases and J by 4 bases. The chain's CDR3 is CASLDRGGYEQYF. The DNA of the CDR3 is TGTGCCTCCTTGGACAGGGGTGGTTACGAGCAGTACTTC.

The table lists this clone with a count of one. The V and J genes are TRBV4-3 and TRBJ1-6, with D possibly being TRBD1 (5 bases). The germline CDR1 and CDR2 sequences are LGHNA and YSLEER. The CDR3 extends over 15 amino acids. V was shortened by 9 bases and J by 4 bases, with 16 bases between the two germline ends. CDR3 nucleotides: TGCGCCAGTAGCTCCGAAAGACAGTATAATTCACCCCTCCACTTT. It translates to CASSSERQYNSPLHF.

The chain has TRBV12-3 or TRBV12-4 and TRBJ1-5; TRBD1 might be the D (5 bases). V lost 7 bases, J lost 7 bases, and 14 bases lay in between. This CDR3 is 13 amino acids long. CDR3 sequence: CASTYAGEQPQHF. DNA of the CDR3: TGTGCCAGCACCTACGCGGGGGAGCAGCCCCAGCATTTT.

The chain combines TRBV7-8 with TRBJ2-1; D uncertain. From germline, CDR1 is SGHVS and CDR2 FQNEAQ. V lost 2 bases to trimming and J lost 5 bases, with 4 bases between them. This CDR3 contains 12 residues. The CDR3 DNA reads TGTGCCAGCAGCTTATATAACAATGAGCAGTTCTTC. Its translation: CASSLYNNEQFF.

The V and J genes are TRBV25-1 and TRBJ2-7; 8 positions agree with TRBD1. Germline V CDR1 and CDR2: MGHDK, SYGVNS. After removal of 9 bases from V and 2 bases from J, the junction contained 18 bases not matched to a gene. The CDR3 is made up of 17 amino acids. This CDR3 is CARRGRGRKTVTYEQYV. DNA of the CDR3: TGTGCCAGGCGAGGCAGGGGGCGAAAAACGGTGACCTACGAGCAGTACGTC.

The chain combines TRBV4-1 with TRBJ2-1, with 10 bases that match TRBD1. V lost 2 bases to trimming and J lost 5 bases; unmatched junction nucleotides: 3. Germline V CDR1 and CDR2: MGHRA, YSYEKL. This CDR3 is built from 15 residues. The CDR3 reads CASSQNGQGDNEQFF. The CDR3, as DNA: TGCGCCAGCAGCCAAAACGGACAGGGGGACAATGAGCAGTTCTTC.

This clone appeared a single time. The chain recombines TRBV14 with TRBJ1-1; D not certain. This CDR3 is 13 amino acids long. CDR1 and CDR2 (germline): SGHDN, FVKESK. Trimming shortened V by 0 bases and J by 5 bases, and 7 bases separated the two germline ends. CDR3 protein: CASSQDLATEAFF. The CDR3 region has the DNA TGTGCCAGCAGCCAAGATCTGGCTACTGAAGCTTTCTTT.

CDR3 sequence reads: CASSEGLVVQSEQFF. Written as DNA, the CDR3 is TGTGCCAGCAGTGAAGGGCTAGTGGTTCAGTCTGAGCAGTTCTTC. The rearrangement joins TRBV2 to TRBJ2-1; no clear D gene. V dropped 1 base and J dropped 9 bases, with 16 bases sitting between them. The CDR3 covers 15 residues. Germline V gene lookup returns CDR1 SNHLY and CDR2 FYNNEI.

The CDR3 DNA reads as TGTGCCAGCAGCACCATTACCCCCCTCGCGCACCGCTACGAGCAGTACGTC. As protein: CASSTITPLAHRYEQYV. This rearrangement joins TRBV21-1 to TRBJ2-7; TRBD2 is the table's D call and was not checked against the DNA. TRBV21-1 is termed a pseudogene. CDR3 length: 17 amino acids.

This clone was detected once. The rearrangement joins TRBV5-4 to TRBJ1-2; 7 bases line up with TRBD1. CDR1 and CDR2 from the germline V gene are SGHNT and YYREEE (reference sequence). There are 13 residues in the CDR3. V lost 5 bases to trimming and J lost 3 bases; unmatched junction nucleotides: 4. The CDR3 is CASSHGTDYGYTF. The CDR3 region has the DNA TGTGCCAGCAGTCACGGGACAGACTATGGCTACACCTTC.

The chain carries TRBV7-8 and TRBJ2-5; tentative D call: TRBD2 (6 bases). V shed 3 bases and J shed 5 bases, with 13 bases lying between them. Germline loops: CDR1 SGHVS, CDR2 FQNEAQ. CDR3 length: 14 residues. The CDR3 DNA is TGTGCCAGCAGCTTGGGCGGGATAGGTGAGACCCAGTACTTC. Encoded protein: CASSLGGIGETQYF.

The rearrangement uses TRBV5-8 and TRBJ2-3; no clear D gene. Trimming shortened V by 1 base and J by 1 base, and 10 bases separated the two germline ends. Per germline, CDR1 SGHTS and CDR2 YDEGEE. The CDR3 loop spans 15 amino acids. The CDR3: CASSLRARGTDTQYF. CDR3 bases: TGTGCCAGCAGCTTGAGGGCGAGAGGCACAGATACGCAGTATTTT.

This chain joins TRBV6-4 and TRBJ2-3, with TRBD2 matching 13 bases. CDR3 size: 15 residues. The trim removed 0 bases at V and 6 bases at J, leaving 0 bases unmatched. The germline V gene encodes CDR1 MRHNA and CDR2 SNTAGT. The CDR3 region has the DNA TGTGCCAGCAGTGACTCGACTAGCGGGGGGGATACGCAGTATTTT. Translated: CASSDSTSGGDTQYF.

The chain carries TRBV5-1 and TRBJ1-1; possibly TRBD1 for D (6 bases). Trimming removed 3 bases from V and 4 bases from J, with 13 bases in between. The CDR3 runs 14 residues. Germline V gene lookup returns CDR1 SGHRS and CDR2 YFSETQ. CDR3 amino acids: CASSSGGPGTEAFF. In nucleotides, the CDR3 is TGCGCCAGCAGCTCGGGGGGGCCCGGCACTGAAGCTTTCTTT. The whole variable domain, filled in from reference TRBV5-1 and TRBJ1-1, reads KAGVTQTPRYLIKTRGQQVTLSCSPISGHRSVSWYQQTPGQGLQFLFEYFSETQRNKGNFPGRFSGRQFSNSRSEMNVSTLELGDSALYLCASSSGGPGTEAFFGQGTRLTVV.

The V gene is TRBV6-5, the J gene TRBJ2-7; TRBD2 matches at 10 bases. CDR3 length equals 15 residues. V trimming: 2 bases; J trimming: 4 bases; junction bases outside the gene matches: 5. Germline V gives CDR1 MNHEY, CDR2 SVGAGI. The CDR3 sequence is CASSYGLADKYEQYV. Written as DNA, the CDR3 is TGTGCCAGCAGTTACGGACTAGCGGATAAGTACGAGCAGTACGTC.

This clone was found once. This CDR3 reads CASIRKNEAFF. The CDR3, as DNA: TGTGCCAGCATCCGCAAGAATGAAGCTTTCTTT. The chain employs TRBV12-3 or TRBV12-4 and TRBJ1-1; no clear D. CDR3 length: 11 residues. The V end was cut by 7 bases, the J end by 7 bases, with 10 bases between.

The chain recombines TRBV9 with TRBJ2-1; D not resolved. Germline CDR1 is SGDLS and CDR2 is YYNGEE. With 3 bases removed from V and 6 bases from J, the gap between germline ends came to 10 bases. This CDR3 comprises 13 residues. The CDR3 loop is CASSDRSRNEQFF. The CDR3 coding sequence is TGTGCCAGCAGCGACAGATCCCGCAATGAGCAGTTCTTC.